A selection of T cell receptor beta chains follows, all from one sample in a study of CD8 T cells in ankylosing spondylitis. TCRdb re-derived calls from the 5' RACE reads in MiXCR, one entry per CDR3 protein. Here the sample spans about 200,000 distinct CDR3 sequences, around a quarter being singletons. The sample taken for sequencing was blood, either unsorted or a sorted T cell fraction (not recorded which). These receptors were collected from a male donor with ankylosing spondylitis or in good health (not recorded which). Both conserved end residues are trimmed from each CDR3. Fields, in order: D gene, V gene, clone size, CDR3 protein. A D gene is named only where the DNA matches it firmly. Size is stated for part of the rows, as once, few or many counts, or as a class when the clone is expanded.

d_call: TRBD2; v_call: TRBV29-1; clone_size: many; cdr3_aa: SVEGASGSKGDEQY
d_call: -; v_call: TRBV12-3/TRBV12-4; clone_size: -; cdr3_aa: ASSFRYPGPSLEQY
d_call: TRBD2; v_call: TRBV29-1; clone_size: few; cdr3_aa: SVAGGPYNEQF
d_call: -; v_call: TRBV5-6; clone_size: many; cdr3_aa: ASSFWGRPLLVYEQY
d_call: -; v_call: TRBV20-1; clone_size: -; cdr3_aa: SAMEGISNQPQH
d_call: TRBD2; v_call: TRBV2; clone_size: -; cdr3_aa: ASRRGSASGRDEQF
d_call: TRBD2; v_call: TRBV20-1; clone_size: -; cdr3_aa: SVRGLAGGPGETQY
d_call: TRBD1; v_call: TRBV12-3/TRBV12-4; clone_size: -; cdr3_aa: ASRASSSGGYEQY
d_call: -; v_call: TRBV27; clone_size: many; cdr3_aa: ASSLSDREPLNSPLH
d_call: -; v_call: TRBV24-1; clone_size: -; cdr3_aa: ATSDPGTSPETQY
d_call: TRBD2; v_call: TRBV7-6; clone_size: few; cdr3_aa: ASSPGLAGVGELF
d_call: TRBD2; v_call: TRBV6-5; clone_size: -; cdr3_aa: ASSTEGLAGESYEQY
d_call: -; v_call: TRBV9; clone_size: many; cdr3_aa: ASSAPGAIETQY
d_call: -; v_call: TRBV20-1; clone_size: -; cdr3_aa: SAFRAQGQYEQY
d_call: -; v_call: TRBV5-1; clone_size: many; cdr3_aa: ASSLGDNSYNEQF
d_call: TRBD1; v_call: TRBV3-1; clone_size: -; cdr3_aa: ACSQSHAQGSTDTQY
d_call: TRBD2; v_call: TRBV7-3; clone_size: -; cdr3_aa: ASSSTAGRQF
d_call: -; v_call: TRBV7-9; clone_size: few; cdr3_aa: ASSRARNTDTQY
d_call: -; v_call: TRBV10-3; clone_size: many; cdr3_aa: AIGGTFNEKLF
d_call: TRBD2; v_call: TRBV7-2; clone_size: -; cdr3_aa: ASSPGLALETQY
d_call: -; v_call: TRBV9; clone_size: many; cdr3_aa: ASSVEAQNTEAF
d_call: TRBD2; v_call: TRBV7-8; clone_size: many; cdr3_aa: ASSLGWREEWTAKNIQY
d_call: -; v_call: TRBV5-1; clone_size: many; cdr3_aa: ASSLQLESNTGELF
d_call: -; v_call: TRBV12-3/TRBV12-4; clone_size: many; cdr3_aa: ASSFGGYTGELF